This TCR beta chain stems from a study of T-cell memory formation after mild COVID-19. The study, taken as a whole, reports: Mainly CM and EM harbored the contracting CD4+ clones; mainly EMRA harbored the CD8+ ones.

This CDR3 region has 16 residues. From germline, CDR1 is SGHRS and CDR2 YFSETQ. The J segment lost 5 bases and the V segment lost 4 bases, leaving 9 bases of the junction unmatched. Employing constant-segment primers, 5'RACE generated TCR alpha and TCR beta cDNA libraries bearing sample barcodes and UMIs. From the 5' RACE reads, TCRdb called clonotypes with MiXCR, one entry per CDR3 protein. Here the sample spans 300,000 to 400,000 distinct CDR3 sequences, 12% to 15% being singletons. Concerning this clonotype: The antigen remains undetermined.

Material for sequencing was PBMCs or a T cell subset sorted from them (not recorded which). V usage is TRBV5-1 and J usage is TRBJ2-3; TRBD2 agrees at 11 bases. This TCR derives from a man aged 18 to 29 who had mild COVID-19 (a few samples of this study predate the infection). Cell type and time point are not known. The CDR3 here is CASSEMTSGAGDTQYF. CDR3 nucleotides: TGCGCCAGCAGCGAGATGACTAGCGGGGCCGGAGATACGCAGTATTTT. The complete variable domain, with remaining parts taken from reference TRBV5-1 and TRBJ2-3, reads KAGVTQTPRYLIKTRGQQVTLSCSPISGHRSVSWYQQTPGQGLQFLFEYFSETQRNKGNFPGRFSGRQFSNSRSEMNVSTLELGDSALYLCASSEMTSGAGDTQYFGPGTRLTVL.